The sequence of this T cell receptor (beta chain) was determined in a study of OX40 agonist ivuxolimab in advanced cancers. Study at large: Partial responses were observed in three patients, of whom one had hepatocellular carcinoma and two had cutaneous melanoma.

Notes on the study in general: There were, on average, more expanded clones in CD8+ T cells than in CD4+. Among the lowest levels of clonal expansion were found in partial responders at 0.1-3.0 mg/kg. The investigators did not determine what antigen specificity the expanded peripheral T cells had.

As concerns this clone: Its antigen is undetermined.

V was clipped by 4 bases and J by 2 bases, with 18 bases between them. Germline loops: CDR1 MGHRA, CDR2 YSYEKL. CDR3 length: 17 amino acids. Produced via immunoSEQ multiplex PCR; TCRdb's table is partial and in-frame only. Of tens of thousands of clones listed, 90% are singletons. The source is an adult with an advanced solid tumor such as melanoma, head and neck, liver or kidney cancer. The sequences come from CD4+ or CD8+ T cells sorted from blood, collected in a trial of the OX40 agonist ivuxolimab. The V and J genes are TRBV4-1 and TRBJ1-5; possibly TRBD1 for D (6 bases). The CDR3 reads CASSPLDGGGRNQPQHF. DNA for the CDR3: TGCGCCAGCAGCCCTCTAGACGGGGGGGGGCGCAATCAGCCCCAGCATTTT.